The following is a T cell receptor beta chain sequence with its context. The PCR was carried out with 60 Vbeta primers and 13 Jbeta primers. Clones were sequenced by immunoSEQ multiplex PCR, and TCRdb holds only the in-frame ones, with some missing. The sample yields about 190,000 clones, roughly 80% seen once. The CDR3 length is 15 residues. The V gene's germline CDR1 is SEHNR and CDR2 FQNEAQ (reference sequence). The V and J ends lost 5 bases and 8 bases respectively, with 18 bases between them. This record comes from a study of cytomegalovirus exposure and HLA in healthy donors. The sample comprised PBMCs. This sequence was found in a boy aged 5-17 years in good health and CMV-seronegative. The chain links TRBV7-9 to TRBJ1-4; D ambiguous. The CDR3 protein is CASSLTGGGQEKLFF. The CDR3 bases are TGTGCCAGCAGCCTCACCGGCGGAGGGCAGGAAAAACTGTTTTTT.